The count of the clone carrying this T cell receptor (beta chain) is one. Antigen specificity is unknown. Treatment noted: roughly 19 received Ad26.COV2.S at low or high dose, single or two shots; several received placebo; per-sample allocation not given. Collection of samples fell on day 63 after the first vaccine or placebo injection. This sample stems from a study of Ad26.COV2.S vaccination and SARS-CoV-2 variants. Study-wide background: A participant enrolled in the COV1001 Ad26.COV2.S trial arm provided the sample. Study-wide results and limits: Compared with placebo recipients, vaccine recipients had higher spike-specific TCR breadth. Using TCR breadth and depth analyses may have led to underestimated total T cell responses. Reported post-vaccination CD8+ and CD4+ T cell responses to spike showed substantial breadth.

This table comes from immunoSEQ multiplex PCR, and its TCRdb copy is limited to in-frame clones, with some not included. The table lists about 350,000 clones, 80% to 90% of them singletons. Looked up from germline, CDR1 is SGHTA and CDR2 is FQGNSA. V lost 1 base and J 12 bases, leaving 13 bases between the germline ends. This CDR3 region has 14 residues. V and J are TRBV7-2 and TRBJ1-6, with a tentative D call TRBD1 (6 bases). This specimen consisted of peripheral blood, obtained in a trial of Ad26.COV2.S vaccine versus placebo. The receptor was isolated from a person between 18 and 59 years old who received the Ad26.COV2.S COVID-19 vaccine or a placebo. The CDR3: CASSLEGGGLPLHF. The CDR3 region has the DNA TGTGCCAGCAGCTTAGAGGGGGGGGGCTTACCCCTCCACTTT.